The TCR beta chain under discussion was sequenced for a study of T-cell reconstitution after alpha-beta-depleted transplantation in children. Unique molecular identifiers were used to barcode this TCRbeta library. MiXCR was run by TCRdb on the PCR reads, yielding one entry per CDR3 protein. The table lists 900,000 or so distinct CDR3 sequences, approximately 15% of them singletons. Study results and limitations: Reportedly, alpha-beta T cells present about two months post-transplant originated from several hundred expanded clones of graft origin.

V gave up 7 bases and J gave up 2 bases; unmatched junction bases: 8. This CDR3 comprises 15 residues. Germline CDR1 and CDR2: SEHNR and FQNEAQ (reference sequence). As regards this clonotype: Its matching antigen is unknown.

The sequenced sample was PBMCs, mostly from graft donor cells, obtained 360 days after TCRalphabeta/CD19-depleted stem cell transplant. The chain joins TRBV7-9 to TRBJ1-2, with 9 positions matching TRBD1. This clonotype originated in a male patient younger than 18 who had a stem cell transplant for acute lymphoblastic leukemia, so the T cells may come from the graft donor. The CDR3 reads CASTQRGTGNYGYTF. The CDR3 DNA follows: TGTGCCAGCACCCAACGAGGGACAGGGAACTATGGCTACACCTTC. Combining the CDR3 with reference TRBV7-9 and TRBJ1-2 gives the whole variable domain DTGVSQNPRHKITKRGQNVTFRCDPISEHNRLYWYRQTLGQGPEFLTYFQNEAQLEKSRLLSDRFSAERPKGSFSTLEIQRTEQGDSAMYLCASTQRGTGNYGYTFGSGTRLTVV.